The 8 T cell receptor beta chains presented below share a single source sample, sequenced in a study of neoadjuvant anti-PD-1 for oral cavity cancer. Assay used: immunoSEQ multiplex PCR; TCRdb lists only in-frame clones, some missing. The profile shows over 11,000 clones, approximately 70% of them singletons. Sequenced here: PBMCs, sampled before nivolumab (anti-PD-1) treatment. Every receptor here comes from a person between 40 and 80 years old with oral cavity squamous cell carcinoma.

The CDR3 reads CASSLVPGPDTQYF. The CDR3 DNA reads as TGCGCCAGCAGCTTGGTCCCGGGACCGGATACGCAGTATTTT. V gene TRBV5-1 combines with J gene TRBJ2-3; possibly TRBD1 or TRBD2 for D (5 bases each). Germline V gene data show CDR1 as SGHRS and CDR2 as YFSETQ. This CDR3 has 14 residues. V dropped 0 bases and J dropped 6 bases, with 11 bases sitting between them.

The CDR3 DNA reads TGTGCCAGCAGCCCCGACGGTCTTCGAAAAGGCGAGCAGTACTTC. The encoded protein is CASSPDGLRKGEQYF. The V and J genes are TRBV7-6 and TRBJ2-7, with unresolved D. CDR1 SGHVS and CDR2 FNYEAQ come from the germline V gene. V shed 5 bases and J shed 6 bases, with 20 bases lying between them. The CDR3 is 15 residues long.

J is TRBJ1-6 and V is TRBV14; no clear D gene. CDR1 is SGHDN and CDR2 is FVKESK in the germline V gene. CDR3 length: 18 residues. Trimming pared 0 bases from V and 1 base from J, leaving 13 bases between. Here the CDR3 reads CASSQEARVGSYNSPLHF. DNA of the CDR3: TGTGCCAGCAGCCAAGAGGCACGGGTAGGGTCCTATAATTCACCCCTCCACTTT.

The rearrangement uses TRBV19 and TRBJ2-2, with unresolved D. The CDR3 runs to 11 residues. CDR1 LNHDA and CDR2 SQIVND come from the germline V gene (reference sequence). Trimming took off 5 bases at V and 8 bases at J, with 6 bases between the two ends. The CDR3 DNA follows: TGTGCCAGTAGTGCACCGGGGGAGCTGTTTTTT. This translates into CASSAPGELFF.

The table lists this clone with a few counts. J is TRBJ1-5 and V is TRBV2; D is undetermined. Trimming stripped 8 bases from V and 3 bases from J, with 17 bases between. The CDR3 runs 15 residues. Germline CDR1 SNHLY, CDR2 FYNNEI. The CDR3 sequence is CASCPDGGVNQPQHF. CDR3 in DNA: TGTGCCAGCTGCCCCGACGGCGGAGTCAATCAGCCCCAGCATTTT.

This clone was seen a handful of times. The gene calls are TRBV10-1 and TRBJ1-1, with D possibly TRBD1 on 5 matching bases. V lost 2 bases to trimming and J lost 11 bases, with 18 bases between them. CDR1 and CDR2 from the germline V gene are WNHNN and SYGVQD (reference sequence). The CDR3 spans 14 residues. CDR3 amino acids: CASSEGQGVGGAFF. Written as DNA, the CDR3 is TGCGCCAGCAGTGAGGGGCAGGGAGTCGGTGGGGCTTTCTTT.

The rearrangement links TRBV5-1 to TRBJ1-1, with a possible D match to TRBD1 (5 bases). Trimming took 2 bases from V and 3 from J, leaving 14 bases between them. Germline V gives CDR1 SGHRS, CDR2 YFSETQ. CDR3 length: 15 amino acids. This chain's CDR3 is CASSFGRVGDTEAFF. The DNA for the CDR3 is TGCGCCAGCAGCTTCGGCAGGGTAGGGGACACTGAAGCTTTCTTT. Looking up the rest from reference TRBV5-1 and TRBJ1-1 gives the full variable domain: KAGVTQTPRYLIKTRGQQVTLSCSPISGHRSVSWYQQTPGQGLQFLFEYFSETQRNKGNFPGRFSGRQFSNSRSEMNVSTLELGDSALYLCASSFGRVGDTEAFFGQGTRLTVV.

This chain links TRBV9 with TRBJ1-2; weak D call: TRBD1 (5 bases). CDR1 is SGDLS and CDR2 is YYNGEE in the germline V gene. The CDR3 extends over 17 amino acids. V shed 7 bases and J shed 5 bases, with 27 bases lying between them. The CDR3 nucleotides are TGTGCCAGCGCCTTGGAGGGGATACCGCCTGTAACTTATGGCTACACCTTC. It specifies CASALEGIPPVTYGYTF.